A selection of T cell receptor beta chains follows, all from one sample in a study of cytomegalovirus exposure and HLA in healthy donors. Data came from immunoSEQ multiplex PCR; TCRdb stores just in-frame clones and leaves some out. The sample records 150,000 to 200,000 clones, about 77% being singletons. Sequencing used PBMCs. The source of these receptors is a man in his sixties in good health and CMV-seronegative. Each CDR3 is given with its conserved first and last residue. The D gene is left open where the match is weak. Expanded clones get a size class; other rows say once, few or many, or leave the size out.

>TRBJ2-7|TRBV2|TRBD1|-
TGTGCCAGCAAACGACAGGGGCTCCCCTACGAGCAGTACTTC
CASKRQGLPYEQYF
>TRBJ1-1|TRBV6-5|-|few
TGTGCCAGCAGTTACGGCTTAGGAGGCCACCCTGAAGCTTTCTTT
CASSYGLGGHPEAFF
>TRBJ2-1|TRBV9|-|-
TGTGCCAGCAGCGTAGGATCGGACAATGAGCAGTTCTTC
CASSVGSDNEQFF
>TRBJ1-1|TRBV18|-|-
TGTGCCAGCTCGTCTCTAAACCCGGGACACAACACTGAAGCTTTCTTT
CASSSLNPGHNTEAFF
>TRBJ2-6|TRBV30|-|-
TGTGCCCACAGGGTTTCTGGGGCCAACGTCCTGACTTTC
CAHRVSGANVLTF
>TRBJ1-5|TRBV5-6|TRBD1|-
TGTGCCAGCAGCTTGGCCGGACAGGGGTGGAATCAGCCCCAGCATTTT
CASSLAGQGWNQPQHF
>TRBJ2-2|TRBV30|-|-
TGTGCCTGGAGTGTACAAGGGGCCACCGGGGAGCTGTTTTTT
CAWSVQGATGELFF
>TRBJ2-7|TRBV30|TRBD2|few
TGTGCCGGTACGGGGAGGGTTAGCGGGAGTTTGGACGAGCAGTACTTC
CAGTGRVSGSLDEQYF
>TRBJ1-2|TRBV18|TRBD1|-
TGTGCCAGCTCACCAATTAATCCCGGACAGGGCCCTGTCTATGGCTACACCTTC
CASSPINPGQGPVYGYTF
>TRBJ2-3|TRBV2|TRBD2|-
TGTGCCAGCAGGACCGGACTAGCGGGGGGTGCTACGCAGTATTTT
CASRTGLAGGATQYF
>TRBJ2-6|TRBV5-6|-|-
TGTGCCAGCAGCTTAGGGAGCTCTGGGGCCAACGTCCTGACTTTC
CASSLGSSGANVLTF
>TRBJ2-3|TRBV30|-|-
TGTGCCTGGAAATCAGGGCTAGGTATGCCAGATACGCAGTATTTT
CAWKSGLGMPDTQYF
>TRBJ2-7|TRBV7-8|-|-
TGTGCCAGCAGCTTAGGCAGGCGCGACTACGAGCAGTACTTC
CASSLGRRDYEQYF
>TRBJ1-4|TRBV18|-|-
TGTGCCAGCTCACCACCCAACAGCTACAATGAAAAACTGTTTTTT
CASSPPNSYNEKLFF
>TRBJ2-6|TRBV5-1|TRBD1|once
TGCGCCAGCAGTTTGGACAGGGAATACGGGGCCAACGTCCTGACTTTC
CASSLDREYGANVLTF
>TRBJ1-1|TRBV5-1|TRBD1|once
TGCGCCAGCAGCCAGGGACAGGTGGGTATGAACACTGAAGCTTTCTTT
CASSQGQVGMNTEAFF
>TRBJ2-3|TRBV4-3|-|-
TGCGCCAGCAGCCAAGGCAGGACTAGCACAGATACGCAGTATTTT
CASSQGRTSTDTQYF
>TRBJ1-4|TRBV6-5|-|-
TGTGCCAGCAGTTACTCGGGACACCCTAATGAAAAACTGTTTTTT
CASSYSGHPNEKLFF
>TRBJ1-4|TRBV25-1|TRBD1|few
TGTGCCAGCAGTGCCGCCAGGGGGCCTAATGAAAAACTGTTTTTT
CASSAARGPNEKLFF
>TRBJ1-1|TRBV7-8|-|-
TGTGCCAGCCGGGGATCGGGCACTGAAGCTTTCTTT
CASRGSGTEAFF
>TRBJ2-5|TRBV2|TRBD1|-
TGTGCCAGCAGTCGTGCCGGGACAGGGGTCGAGACCCAGTACTTC
CASSRAGTGVETQYF
>TRBJ2-6|TRBV19|TRBD1|-
TGTGCCAGTAGTAAGCCGGGACAGCTCTCCTCTGGGGCCAACGTCCTGACTTTC
CASSKPGQLSSGANVLTF
>TRBJ1-1|TRBV7-2|TRBD1|once
TGTGCCAGCAGCTTAGTGGGACAGGATGAAGCTTTCTTT
CASSLVGQDEAFF
>TRBJ2-7|TRBV11-2|TRBD1|-
TGTGCCAGCAGCTTGACAGGGGACGAGCAGTACTTC
CASSLTGDEQYF
>TRBJ2-5|TRBV5-1|-|-
TGCGCCAGCAGCCAGGAAACGCCGGAGACCCAGTACTTC
CASSQETPETQYF
>TRBJ1-1|TRBV19|-|-
TGTGCCAGTAGTATTCAGGACAGAAGGTTGAACACTGAAGCTTTCTTT
CASSIQDRRLNTEAFF
>TRBJ2-7|TRBV11-3|TRBD2|-
TGTGCCAGCAGCTTAATATTTGAGGGCGGGAGAGAGATCTACGAGCAGTACTTC
CASSLIFEGGREIYEQYF
>TRBJ2-3|TRBV11-2|TRBD2|-
TGTGCCAGCAGTTTTCTCCGGGGGGGCTGGAGCACAGATACGCAGTATTTT
CASSFLRGGWSTDTQYF
>TRBJ2-3|TRBV12-5|-|once
TGTGCTAGTGGTTTGTCAAGTGCGGGTACAGATACGCAGTATTTT
CASGLSSAGTDTQYF
>TRBJ1-1|TRBV5-6|TRBD1|once
TGTGCCAGCAGCTCCACAGGGGTCCCTGAAGCTTTCTTT
CASSSTGVPEAFF
>TRBJ1-5|TRBV6-1|-|-
TGTGCCAGCAGTGAAGCAAGTCAAAGAGGGAGTCAGCCCCAGCATTTT
CASSEASQRGSQPQHF
>TRBJ2-2|TRBV9|-|-
TGTGCCAGCAGCGTTAGAACAGGGTACACCGGGGAGCTGTTTTTT
CASSVRTGYTGELFF
>TRBJ1-5|TRBV6-1|-|-
TGTGCCAGCAGTGATATTCCACAGGAGCGCAATCAGCCCCAGCATTTT
CASSDIPQERNQPQHF
>TRBJ2-3|TRBV7-2|-|once
TGTGCCATAAACAGGGAACCAGGGGGCACAGATACGCAGTATTTT
CAINREPGGTDTQYF
>TRBJ2-7|TRBV6-1|-|-
TGTGCCAGCACGCGGGCGGATACCTACGAGCAGTACTTC
CASTRADTYEQYF
>TRBJ2-5|TRBV5-6|TRBD1|-
TGTGCCAGCAGTACCGTGACAGGGGAGACCCAGTACTTC
CASSTVTGETQYF
>TRBJ2-7|TRBV9|TRBD2|-
TGTGCCAGCAGCGTAGATGGACTAGCGGGGGAATCCTACGAGCAGTACTTC
CASSVDGLAGESYEQYF
>TRBJ1-4|TRBV7-9|TRBD1|-
TGTGCCAGCAGGAGACGACAGGGCGCTGCTAATGAAAAACTGTTTTTT
CASRRRQGAANEKLFF
>TRBJ1-5|TRBV15|TRBD1|-
TGTGCCACCAGCAGAGGGGCACGACAGGGGTTCAGCATCAATCAGCCCCAGCATTTT
CATSRGARQGFSINQPQHF
>TRBJ1-1|TRBV2|-|-
TGTGCCAGCTGGGGGCGACAGGCTTTCTTT
CASWGRQAFF
>TRBJ2-1|TRBV27|TRBD2|-
TGTGCCAGCAGTGTGTTGACTAGCCCCTCTCTGTTCTTC
CASSVLTSPSLFF
>TRBJ1-5|TRBV7-2|-|-
TGTGCCAGCAGCTTAGTACCGCAGGGTCAGCCCCAGCATTTT
CASSLVPQGQPQHF
>TRBJ1-1|TRBV6-5|TRBD1|-
TGTGCCAGCAGTTACTCAGGAGGGGGCGCGGAGGCTTTCTTT
CASSYSGGGAEAFF
>TRBJ2-1|TRBV27|TRBD1|-
TGTGCCAGCAGTACTCGACAGGGATCCTACAATGAGCAGTTCTTC
CASSTRQGSYNEQFF
>TRBJ2-7|TRBV5-4|TRBD1|-
TGTGCCAGCAGCTCACAGGGGGCCTACGAGCAGTACTTC
CASSSQGAYEQYF
>TRBJ2-3|TRBV5-6|TRBD2|-
TGTGCCAGCAGCTTGGGAGCGGGGGGGGGTACAGATACGCAGTATTTT
CASSLGAGGGTDTQYF
>TRBJ1-5|TRBV5-1|-|once
TGCGCCAGCAGCTTGGAGGGGTTCGGCAATCAGCCCCAGCATTTT
CASSLEGFGNQPQHF
>TRBJ1-1|TRBV19|-|-
TGTGCCAGTAGTATAGGGGCTGGGAACACTGAAGCTTTCTTT
CASSIGAGNTEAFF
>TRBJ1-6|TRBV5-8|TRBD1|-
TGTGCCAGCAGCCTGGGACAGGAGAATTCACCCCTCAACTTT
CASSLGQENSPLNF
>TRBJ2-2|TRBV6-1|TRBD2|-
TGTGCCAGCAGTGTATCCGGGACTAGTAGAGCCGGGGAGCTGTTTTTT
CASSVSGTSRAGELFF
>TRBJ2-7|TRBV2|TRBD2|-
TGTGCCAGCAGCTCCGTTTATAGCGGGACGGACTACGAGCAGTACTTC
CASSSVYSGTDYEQYF